This T cell receptor beta chain came from a study of blood T cell repertoires in COVID-19. TCRdb's copy holds only in-frame clones and misses some; the assay was immunoSEQ multiplex PCR. The table shows 220,000 or so clones, with 80% to 90% occurring only once. CDR3 size: 15 residues. V lost 6 bases to trimming and J lost 3 bases; unmatched junction nucleotides: 7. CDR1 MNHEY and CDR2 SMNVEV come from the germline V gene (reference sequence). This rearrangement joins TRBV27 to TRBJ2-7; 11 nucleotides match TRBD2. The sequenced sample was PBMCs or T cells enriched from blood (not recorded which). The receptor comes from a woman in her forties or fifties with acute COVID-19. CDR3 in amino acids: CASRISGRAFYEQYF. CDR3 DNA sequence: TGTGCCAGCAGAATTAGCGGGAGGGCCTTCTACGAGCAGTACTTC.